Listed here is a single TCR beta chain. Its antigen is undetermined. Sequenced by immunoSEQ multiplex PCR; TCRdb stores in-frame clones only, minus some. The data contain over 85,000 clones, around 93% of them singletons. The sample originates from a study of graft-versus-host responses after intestinal transplantation. As for the study in general: Recipients obtained multivisceral, liver-intestinal, or isolated intestinal transplants. Among the recipients, all got anti-thymocyte globulin induction and then tacrolimus and steroids for roughly three years. Whole-study results and caveats: Association was observed between peak circulating GvH clone levels and early post-transplant HvG declines.

From germline, CDR1 is MNHEY and CDR2 SVGAGI. There are 13 residues in the CDR3. Trimming cost V 2 bases and J 6 bases, with 7 bases left between them. The material sequenced was unstimulated CD8+ T cells sorted from spleen or lymph node cells, taken before intestinal transplant. This chain uses TRBV6-5 with TRBJ2-2; maybe TRBD2 (5 bases). This receptor was taken from a human donor who received an intestinal transplant. The CDR3: CASSYEGPGELFF. In DNA, the CDR3 is TGTGCCAGCAGTTACGAGGGCCCCGGGGAGCTGTTTTTT.